The table lists the clone carrying this T cell receptor (beta chain) with a few counts. Its antigen is unknown. The data belong to a study of beta chain features in type 1 diabetes. Study conclusions and caveats: Shorter TCRB CDR3s, moderately but significantly so, were found in Type 1 diabetes patients in all four CD4+ subsets. Across patients, naive, central memory and Treg TCRB repertoires exhibited apparently greater similarity than was observed across healthy donors. PCR, the amplification step, might favor shorter templates, equally in patients and controls.

Expressed TCRB transcripts got sequenced, as all isolated RNA was reverse transcribed. The assay was immunoSEQ multiplex PCR, and TCRdb's table has in-frame clones only and misses some. The data show more than 150,000 clones, with 11% seen just once and roughly 2% held by the top ten. CDR3 length: 12 amino acids. V lost 6 bases to trimming and J lost 8 bases; unmatched junction nucleotides: 5. Looked up from germline, CDR1 is SQVTM and CDR2 is ANQGSEA. Per donor, one heparinised blood draw averaged roughly 110 mL. The sample taken for sequencing was central memory CD4+ T cells from blood. The gene calls are TRBV29-1 and TRBJ2-7; 12 nucleotides match TRBD2. The source is a man in his late teens or twenties in good health. The CDR3: CSVMTSGGKQYF. CDR3 sequence (DNA): TGCAGCGTGATGACTAGCGGGGGTAAGCAGTACTTC.